Each of the 14 T cell receptor beta chains below was sequenced from the same sample in a study of monozygotic twins with inflammatory bowel disease. TCRdb reprocessed the 5' RACE reads and stores each CDR3 protein as one record, lacking DNA. In total, the table holds approximately 380,000 distinct CDR3 sequences. Sequencing input: blood. These receptors all stem from a human donor with ulcerative colitis or Crohn's disease, or a healthy co-twin of an affected twin (not recorded which).

This chain uses TRBV6-5 with TRBJ1-5; TCRdb indicates TRBD1, and absent DNA this call remains unverified. Germline V gene data show CDR1 as MNHEY and CDR2 as SVGAGI. The CDR3 extends over 18 amino acids. CDR3 residues: CASSTRQGGVYSNQPQHF.

The chain is built from TRBV25-1 and TRBJ2-7; the TRBD1 assignment by TCRdb is unverifiable without DNA. CDR3 length equals 17 residues. The germline V gene has CDR1 MGHDK and CDR2 SYGVNS. The CDR3 region is CASSGSTKGTFSYEQYF.

The rearrangement uses TRBV4-2 and TRBJ1-1; TCRdb indicates TRBD1, and absent DNA this call remains unverified. This CDR3 region has 12 residues. Germline loops: CDR1 LGHNA, CDR2 YNFKEQ. The CDR3 sequence: CASSPQGIEAFF.

The J gene is TRBJ2-7, the V gene TRBV28; absent DNA, TCRdb's TRBD1 call cannot be checked. Germline V gene data show CDR1 as MDHEN and CDR2 as SYDVKM. CDR3 size: 14 residues. The CDR3 reads CASFSTGGAYEQYF.

Considering frequency, this clonotype is medium-sized (0.01 to 0.1%). The chain couples TRBV3-1 to TRBJ1-5; TCRdb indicates TRBD1, and absent DNA this call remains unverified. This CDR3 region has 15 residues. CDR1 is LGHDT, CDR2 YNNKEL, per germline (reference sequence). This CDR3 is CASSARQGAGQPQHF.

V gene TRBV7-8 combines with J gene TRBJ2-7; TCRdb's D call of TRBD1 is untestable without DNA. Per the germline V gene, CDR1 is SGHVS and CDR2 is FQNEAQ. The CDR3 extends over 16 amino acids. Here the CDR3 reads CASSLPGTAGTYEQYF.

The V and J genes are TRBV5-1 and TRBJ2-1. Germline V CDR1 and CDR2: SGHRS, YFSETQ. The length of the CDR3 is 12 residues. The CDR3 loop reads CASSYPMDKQFF. Full variable domain (remainder filled in from reference TRBV5-1 and TRBJ2-1): KAGVTQTPRYLIKTRGQQVTLSCSPISGHRSVSWYQQTPGQGLQFLFEYFSETQRNKGNFPGRFSGRQFSNSRSEMNVSTLELGDSALYLCASSYPMDKQFFGPGTRLTVL.

The chain links TRBV20-1 to TRBJ2-3; TCRdb's D call of TRBD1 is untestable without DNA. The germline V gene has CDR1 DFQATT and CDR2 SNEGSKA (reference sequence). The CDR3 has 16 residues. CDR3 residues: CSARPGLAISTDTQYF.

The chain combines TRBV20-1 with TRBJ1-1; TCRdb's assignment of TRBD1 cannot be checked, as there is no DNA. The germline CDR1 and CDR2 sequences are DFQATT and SNEGSKA (reference sequence). CDR3 length equals 12 residues. The CDR3 spells CSARLQGTEAFF.

The gene calls are TRBV5-1 and TRBJ2-5. The CDR3 sequence is 14 residues long. Germline V gene data show CDR1 as SGHRS and CDR2 as YFSETQ. The CDR3 loop is CASSLSGDQETQYF.

The chain links TRBV7-9 to TRBJ2-5; TCRdb names TRBD2, which stays unverified in the absence of DNA. The germline CDR1 and CDR2 sequences are SEHNR and FQNEAQ (reference sequence). CDR3 size: 13 residues. Here the CDR3 reads CATLGGVQETQYF.

V is TRBV7-2 and J is TRBJ2-6; TCRdb gives TRBD1 as the D gene, but with no DNA this cannot be confirmed. Per germline, CDR1 SGHTA and CDR2 FQGNSA. This CDR3 region has 15 residues. The CDR3: CASSFDRAGANVLTF.

The rearrangement uses TRBV12-3 or TRBV12-4 and TRBJ2-1; TCRdb picks TRBD2, but there is no DNA to check that call. This CDR3 has 17 amino acids. The CDR3 is CASSDPSAPSSYTEQFF.

The genes are TRBV7-2 and TRBJ2-2; TCRdb indicates TRBD2, and absent DNA this call remains unverified. Germline CDR1 SGHTA, CDR2 FQGNSA. This CDR3 has 16 residues. This chain's CDR3 is CASTPPSGGNTGELFF.